What follows are 9 T cell receptor beta chains derived from one specimen sequenced in a study of blood T cell repertoires in COVID-19. Libraries were prepared by immunoSEQ multiplex PCR; TCRdb keeps only in-frame clonotypes and omits some of them. The sample contains around 150,000 clones, 85% to 90% of which appear only once. The sample was peripheral blood. These receptor sequences come from a woman aged 40-49 years with acute or convalescent COVID-19.

The J gene is TRBJ2-3, the V gene TRBV6-5; 7 bases are a match to TRBD2. Trimming at V came to 2 bases and at J to 5 bases, leaving 7 bases not matched to a gene. The CDR3 is 15 residues long. CDR1 is MNHEY, CDR2 SVGAGI, per germline. The CDR3 DNA is TGTGCCAGCAGTTACGGGGCGGGAGTGATAGATACGCAGTATTTT. This codes for CASSYGAGVIDTQYF.

The chain links TRBV11-2 to TRBJ2-2; no clear D gene. Germline CDR1 reads SGHAT; CDR2 reads FQNNGV. The CDR3 is made up of 13 amino acids. V shed 4 bases and J shed 2 bases, with 5 bases lying between them. The CDR3 loop reads CASSWPNTGELFF. CDR3 nucleotides: TGTGCCAGCAGCTGGCCAAACACCGGGGAGCTGTTTTTT.

This sequence joins TRBV2 and TRBJ1-2; 9 positions agree with TRBD1. This CDR3 is 14 amino acids long. Germline CDR1 and CDR2: SNHLY and FYNNEI. V shed 6 bases, J shed 3 bases, and the junction held 5 bases outside the gene matches. CDR3: CASRGQGRDYGYTF. Written as DNA, the CDR3 is TGTGCCAGCAGAGGACAGGGGCGAGACTATGGCTACACCTTC.

The chain links TRBV2 to TRBJ1-1; tentative D call: TRBD1 (5 bases). The CDR3 has 14 amino acids. V lost 8 bases to trimming and J lost 0 bases, with 13 bases between them. Germline V gene data show CDR1 as SNHLY and CDR2 as FYNNEI. The CDR3 DNA is TGTGCCAGCCAGACAGTCCTACTGAACACTGAAGCTTTCTTT. Its protein product is CASQTVLLNTEAFF.

The V and J genes are TRBV19 and TRBJ1-5, with D perhaps TRBD1 (6 bases). The V gene lost 5 bases and the J gene lost 11 bases, with 13 bases spanning the gap. The CDR3 length is 12 residues. Germline V CDR1 and CDR2: LNHDA, SQIVND (reference sequence). Here the CDR3 reads CASSFQGQTQHF. CDR3 nucleotides: TGTGCCAGTAGTTTCCAAGGACAGACCCAGCATTTT.

The chain joins TRBV24-1 to TRBJ2-1, with a tentative D call TRBD1 (6 bases). V lost 4 bases to trimming and J lost 0 bases, with 9 bases between them. The CDR3 loop spans 15 amino acids. Germline-derived CDR1 and CDR2 are KGHDR and SFDVKD. The CDR3: CATSEGGSSYNEQFF. In DNA form, the CDR3 reads TGTGCCACCAGTGAAGGGGGAAGCTCCTACAATGAGCAGTTCTTC.

The chain employs TRBV6-1 and TRBJ2-7, with TRBD1 matching 7 bases. In germline, CDR1 is MNHNS, CDR2 SASEGT. CDR3 size: 15 residues. V shed 2 bases, J shed 2 bases, and the junction held 6 bases outside the gene matches. The CDR3 here is CASSELQGSTYEQYF. The DNA for the CDR3 is TGTGCCAGCAGTGAATTACAGGGGTCAACCTACGAGCAGTACTTC.

The V call is TRBV2, the J call TRBJ1-1, with 8 bases aligning to TRBD1. Germline CDR1 SNHLY, CDR2 FYNNEI. V was clipped by 1 base and J by 6 bases; unmatched bases: 4. The CDR3 has 14 residues. The CDR3 sequence is CASSEETGVAEAFF. The CDR3 coding sequence is TGTGCCAGCAGTGAAGAGACAGGGGTAGCTGAAGCTTTCTTT.

V usage is TRBV3-1 (or the pseudogene TRBV3-2) and J usage is TRBJ2-7; 8 bases map to TRBD1. Germline V gene lookup returns CDR1 LGHDT and CDR2 YNNKEL (reference sequence). The CDR3 contains 13 residues. With 6 bases clipped from V and 5 bases from J, the junction kept 6 bases outside the gene matches. CDR3 region: CASSKDRAHEQYF. DNA for the CDR3: TGTGCCAGCAGTAAGGACAGGGCCCACGAGCAGTACTTC.